This T cell receptor (beta chain) was recovered during a study of OX40 agonist ivuxolimab in advanced cancers. For the wider study: Ivuxolimab was a fully human IgG2 agonistic monoclonal antibody targeting the costimulatory receptor OX40 (CD134). Intravenous ivuxolimab was administered to patients every 2 weeks at six dose levels: 0.01, 0.1, 0.3, 1.5, 3 and 10 mg/kg. Among the roughly 50 dose-escalation patients, around 20 had hepatocellular carcinoma, roughly 15 melanoma, 9 renal cell carcinoma and 9 head and neck cancer. The dose-escalation cohort was about 83% male with a mean age of about 65 years, ranging from roughly 20 to 80. Patients were allowed to have had prior anti-PD-1, anti-PD-L1 or anti-CTLA-4 therapy, and 30% to 40% of the dose-escalation patients had been treated with checkpoint inhibitors. Partial responses occurred in three dose-escalation patients, of whom one had hepatocellular carcinoma and two had cutaneous melanoma. The point of sequencing TCRbeta in the periphery was to test whether ivuxolimab changed TCR sequence diversity and drove clonal T-cell expansion. The paper covers the monotherapy dose-escalation part of the phase I ivuxolimab trial, which included N ≈ 57 patients.

To sequence the TCRbeta CDR3 region, genomic DNA was isolated from the sorted cells. The immunoSEQ Assay was used to sequence the TCRbeta CDR3 regions. This is the immuneACCESS table as TCRdb keeps it, with only in-frame sequences that have V and J called. A part of the clones is gone; compared with another copy, unresolved V genes explain less than half, and the rest is unexplained. Present in this sample are some 74,000 clones, approximately 94% of which were seen just once. The ten largest clones add up to 9.6% of the sample. Study-wide findings and limitations: At doses of 0.1 to 3.0 mg/kg, clonal expansion of both CD4+ and CD8+ T cells in blood was seen between baseline and week 6. Low levels of normalized T-cell clonal expansion were also shown by some nonresponding patients. The antigen specificity of the clonally expanded peripheral T cells was not determined. After ivuxolimab, expanded clones were on average more numerous among CD8+ T cells than among CD4+ T cells. In the 0.1-3.0 mg/kg groups, partial responders had among the lowest normalized peripheral clonal expansion, particularly in CD8+ T cells.

Points on this clone: The antigen it binds to is not known. No per-base quality is available; no much larger clone lies one base away.

The trial excluded patients who had a history of autoimmune disease or were on systemic immunosuppression. Peripheral blood for TCR sequencing was collected from all dose cohorts at baseline, on cycle 4 day 1, and on cycle 7 day 1. The samples were drawn from a first-in-human, open-label, multicenter phase I dose-escalation trial of ivuxolimab. Adults with locally advanced or metastatic melanoma, renal cell carcinoma, hepatocellular carcinoma or head and neck squamous cell carcinoma were enrolled in the trial. CD4+ and CD8+ T cells were sorted separately from peripheral blood before TCR sequencing. The trim is 0 bases for V and 5 bases for J, with a gap of 4 bases between the germline ends. The germline V gene encodes CDR1 MGHRA and CDR2 YSYEKL. The CDR3 covers 12 residues, taking in both the cysteine and the phenylalanine. CDR3 DNA only is kept here, 36 bases in frame from base 1.

The chain is made from TRBV4-1 and TRBJ2-5; no D gene call is confident. The source of this sequence is an adult with an advanced solid tumor such as melanoma, head and neck, liver or kidney cancer. The source material was CD4+ or CD8+ T cells sorted from blood, sampled in a trial of the OX40 agonist ivuxolimab. This receptor carries the CDR3 CASSQDRETQYF. The DNA reads TGCGCCAGCAGCCAAGATCGGGAGACCCAGTACTTC.